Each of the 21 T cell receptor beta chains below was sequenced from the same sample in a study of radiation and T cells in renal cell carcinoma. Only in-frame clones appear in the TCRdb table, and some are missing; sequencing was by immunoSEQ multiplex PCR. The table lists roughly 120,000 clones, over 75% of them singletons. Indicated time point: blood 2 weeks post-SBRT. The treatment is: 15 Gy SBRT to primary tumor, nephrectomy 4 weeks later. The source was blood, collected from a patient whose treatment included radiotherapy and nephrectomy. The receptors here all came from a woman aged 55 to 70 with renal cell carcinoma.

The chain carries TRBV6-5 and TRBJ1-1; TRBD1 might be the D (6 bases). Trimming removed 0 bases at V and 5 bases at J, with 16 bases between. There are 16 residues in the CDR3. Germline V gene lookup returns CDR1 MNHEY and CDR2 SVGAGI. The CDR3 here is CASSYSMDSGGTEAFF. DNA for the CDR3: TGTGCCAGCAGTTACTCCATGGACAGTGGGGGGACTGAAGCTTTCTTT.

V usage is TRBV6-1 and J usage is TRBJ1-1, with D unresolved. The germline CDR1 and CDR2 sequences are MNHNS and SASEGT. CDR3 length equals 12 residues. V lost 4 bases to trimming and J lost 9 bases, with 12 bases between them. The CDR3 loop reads CASSVTNRQAFF. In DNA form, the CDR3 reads TGTGCCAGCAGTGTGACCAACCGACAAGCTTTCTTT.

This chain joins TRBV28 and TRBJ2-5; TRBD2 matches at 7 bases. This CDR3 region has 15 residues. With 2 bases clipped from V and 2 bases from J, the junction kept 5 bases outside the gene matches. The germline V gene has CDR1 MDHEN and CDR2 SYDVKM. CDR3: CASSLRASGQETQYF. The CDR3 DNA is TGTGCCAGCAGTTTACGGGCTAGCGGACAAGAGACCCAGTACTTC.

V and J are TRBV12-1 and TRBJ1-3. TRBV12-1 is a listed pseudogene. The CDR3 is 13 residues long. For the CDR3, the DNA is TGTGCCAGCAGCTTTGTTCGGGGAAACACCATATATTTT. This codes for CASSFVRGNTIYF.

The CDR3 region is CASSPSTGMRSNQPQHF. The CDR3 coding sequence is TGTGCCAGCTCACCGTCTACAGGGATGCGGAGCAATCAGCCCCAGCATTTT. The V call is TRBV18, the J call TRBJ1-5, with a possible D match to TRBD1 (6 bases). CDR3 length: 17 residues. The germline V and J ends were trimmed by 3 bases and 1 base, with 16 bases remaining between them. Germline values: CDR1 KGHSH, CDR2 LQKENI.

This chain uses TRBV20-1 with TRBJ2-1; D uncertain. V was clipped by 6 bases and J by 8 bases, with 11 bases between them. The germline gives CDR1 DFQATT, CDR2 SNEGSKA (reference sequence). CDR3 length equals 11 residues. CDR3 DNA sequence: TGCAGTGCCTCGACCGGCGATGAGCAGTTCTTC. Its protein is CSASTGDEQFF.

CDR3 bases: TGCGCCAGCAGCTTGGAGCAGGGGAGGCCTGAAGCTTTCTTT. This sequence encodes CASSLEQGRPEAFF. The gene calls are TRBV5-1 and TRBJ1-1, with D possibly matching TRBD1 (6 bases). In germline, CDR1 is SGHRS, CDR2 YFSETQ. Trimming stripped 0 bases from V and 6 bases from J, with 12 bases between. The CDR3 is 14 residues long.

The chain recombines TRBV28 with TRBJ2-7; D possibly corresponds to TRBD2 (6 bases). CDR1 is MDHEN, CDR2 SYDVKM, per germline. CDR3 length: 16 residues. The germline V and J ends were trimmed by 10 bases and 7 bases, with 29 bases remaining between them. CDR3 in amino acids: CATEGSNTGFAGEQYF. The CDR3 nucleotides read TGTGCCACCGAAGGGTCTAACACCGGTTTCGCGGGGGAGCAGTACTTC.

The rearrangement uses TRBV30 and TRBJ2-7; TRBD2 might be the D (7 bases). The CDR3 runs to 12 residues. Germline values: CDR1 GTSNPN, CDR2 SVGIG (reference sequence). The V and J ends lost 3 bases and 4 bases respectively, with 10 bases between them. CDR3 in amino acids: CAWSGGPYEQYF. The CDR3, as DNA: TGTGCCTGGAGCGGGGGGCCTTACGAGCAGTACTTC.

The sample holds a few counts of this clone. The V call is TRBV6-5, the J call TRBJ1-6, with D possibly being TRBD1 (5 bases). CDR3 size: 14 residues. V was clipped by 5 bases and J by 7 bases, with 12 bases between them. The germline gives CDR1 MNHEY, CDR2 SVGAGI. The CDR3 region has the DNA TGTGCCAGCAGTCGGACATCTTGGAATTCACCCCTCCACTTT. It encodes CASSRTSWNSPLHF.

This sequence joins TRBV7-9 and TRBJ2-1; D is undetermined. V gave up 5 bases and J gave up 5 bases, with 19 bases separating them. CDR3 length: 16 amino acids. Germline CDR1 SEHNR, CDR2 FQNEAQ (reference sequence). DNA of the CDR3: TGTGCCAGCAGCACCGAATGGGATCGGACGGACAATGAGCAGTTCTTC. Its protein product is CASSTEWDRTDNEQFF.

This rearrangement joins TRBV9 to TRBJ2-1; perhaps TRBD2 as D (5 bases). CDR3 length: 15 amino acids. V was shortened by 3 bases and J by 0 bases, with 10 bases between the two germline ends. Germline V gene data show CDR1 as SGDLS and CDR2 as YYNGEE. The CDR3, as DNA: TGTGCCAGCAGCGCCGGGGTAAGCTCCTACAATGAGCAGTTCTTC. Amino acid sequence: CASSAGVSSYNEQFF.

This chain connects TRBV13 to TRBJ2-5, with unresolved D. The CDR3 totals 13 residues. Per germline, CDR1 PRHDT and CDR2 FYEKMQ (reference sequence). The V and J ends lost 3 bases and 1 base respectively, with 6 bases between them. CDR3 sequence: CASSFRVQETQYF. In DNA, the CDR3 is TGTGCCAGCAGCTTCAGAGTCCAAGAGACCCAGTACTTC.

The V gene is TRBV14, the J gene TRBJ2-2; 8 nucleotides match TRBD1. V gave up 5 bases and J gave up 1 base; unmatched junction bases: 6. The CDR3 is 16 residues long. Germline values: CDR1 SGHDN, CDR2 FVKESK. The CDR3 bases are TGTGCCAGCAGCGCTCTGGGGACAGGGAACACCGGGGAGCTGTTTTTT. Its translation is CASSALGTGNTGELFF.

The CDR3 reads CASSLTGDTEAFF. CDR3 in DNA: TGTGCCAGCAGCCTTACAGGGGACACTGAAGCTTTCTTT. The genes are TRBV7-9 and TRBJ1-1, with 7 nucleotides matching TRBD1. Looked up from germline, CDR1 is SEHNR and CDR2 is FQNEAQ (reference sequence). Trimming took 5 bases from V and 3 from J; bases not matched to a gene: 3. The CDR3 has 13 residues.

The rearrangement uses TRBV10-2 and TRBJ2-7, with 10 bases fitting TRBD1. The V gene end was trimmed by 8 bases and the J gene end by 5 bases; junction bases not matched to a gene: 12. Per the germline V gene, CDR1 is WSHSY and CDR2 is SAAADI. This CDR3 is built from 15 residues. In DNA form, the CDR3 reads TGCGCCAGCGTCGAAGGGGGGGACAGGGGCCACGAGCAGTACTTC. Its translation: CASVEGGDRGHEQYF.

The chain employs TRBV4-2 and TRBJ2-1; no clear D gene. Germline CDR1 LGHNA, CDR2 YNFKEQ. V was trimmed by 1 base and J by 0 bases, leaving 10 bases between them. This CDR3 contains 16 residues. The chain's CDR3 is CASSQGAVTSYNEQFF. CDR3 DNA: TGTGCCAGCAGCCAAGGGGCGGTTACCTCCTACAATGAGCAGTTCTTC.

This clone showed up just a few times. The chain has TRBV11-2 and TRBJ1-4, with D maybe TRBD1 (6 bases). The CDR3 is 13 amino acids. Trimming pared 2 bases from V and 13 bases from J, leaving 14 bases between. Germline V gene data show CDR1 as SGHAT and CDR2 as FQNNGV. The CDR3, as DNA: TGTGCCAGCAGCTTATATCAGGGGAAGATACTGTTTTTT. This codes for CASSLYQGKILFF. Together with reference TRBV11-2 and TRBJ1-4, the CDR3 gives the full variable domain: EAGVAQSPRYKIIEKRQSVAFWCNPISGHATLYWYQQILGQGPKLLIQFQNNGVVDDSQLPKDRFSAERLKGVDSTLKIQPAKLEDSAVYLCASSLYQGKILFFGSGTQLSVL.

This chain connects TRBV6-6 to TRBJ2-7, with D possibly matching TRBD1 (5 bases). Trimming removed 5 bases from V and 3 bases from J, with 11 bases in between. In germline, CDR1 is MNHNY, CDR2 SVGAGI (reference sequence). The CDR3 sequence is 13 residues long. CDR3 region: CASSGAAYYEQYF. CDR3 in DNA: TGTGCCAGCAGTGGGGCGGCCTACTACGAGCAGTACTTC.

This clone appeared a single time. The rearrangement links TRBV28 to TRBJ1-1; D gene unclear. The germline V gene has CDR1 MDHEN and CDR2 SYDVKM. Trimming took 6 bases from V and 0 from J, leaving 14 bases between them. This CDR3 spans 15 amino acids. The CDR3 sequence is CASSLSGNLNTEAFF. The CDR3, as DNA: TGTGCCAGCAGCCTCTCCGGGAATTTGAACACTGAAGCTTTCTTT.

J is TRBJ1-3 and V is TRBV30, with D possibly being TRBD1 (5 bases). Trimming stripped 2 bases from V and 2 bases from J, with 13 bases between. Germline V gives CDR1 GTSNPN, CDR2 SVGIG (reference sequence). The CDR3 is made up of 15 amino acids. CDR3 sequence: CAWSHMGGAGNTIYF. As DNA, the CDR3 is TGTGCCTGGAGTCACATGGGGGGGGCTGGAAACACCATATATTTT.